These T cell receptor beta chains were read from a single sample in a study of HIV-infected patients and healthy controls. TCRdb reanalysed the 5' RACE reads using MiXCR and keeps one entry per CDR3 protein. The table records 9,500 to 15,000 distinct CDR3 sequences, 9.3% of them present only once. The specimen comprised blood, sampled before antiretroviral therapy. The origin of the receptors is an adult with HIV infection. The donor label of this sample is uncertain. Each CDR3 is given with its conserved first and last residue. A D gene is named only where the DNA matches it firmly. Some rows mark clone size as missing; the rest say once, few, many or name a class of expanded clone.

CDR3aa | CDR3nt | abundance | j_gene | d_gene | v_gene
CSVGDTQYF | TGCAGCGTTGGAGATACGCAGTATTTT | many | TRBJ2-3 | - | TRBV29-1
CASSLQDNYGYTF | TGTGCCAGCAGTCTCCAGGATAACTATGGCTACACCTTC | - | TRBJ1-2 | - | TRBV6-5
CASSSGLPWHEQYF | TGTGCCAGCAGCTCGGGACTCCCTTGGCACGAGCAGTACTTC | medium-sized | TRBJ2-7 | - | TRBV11-2
CASSPPGLAGSGELFF | TGTGCCAGCAGCCCGCCGGGACTAGCGGGATCCGGGGAGCTGTTTTTT | medium-sized | TRBJ2-2 | TRBD2 | TRBV5-6
CASSQETDYGYTF | TGCGCCAGCAGCCAAGAAACAGACTATGGCTACACCTTC | many | TRBJ1-2 | - | TRBV4-3
CASSTDIYYNSPLHF | TGTGCCAGCAGCACAGACATTTACTATAATTCACCCCTCCACTTT | many | TRBJ1-6 | - | TRBV12-3/TRBV12-4
CAVQSGLAGSSYEQYF | TGTGCCGTACAGTCGGGACTAGCGGGCAGCTCCTACGAGCAGTACTTC | many | TRBJ2-7 | TRBD2 | TRBV30
CASRRTSGGSGGEQFF | TGTGCCAGCAGAAGGACTAGCGGGGGGTCTGGAGGTGAGCAGTTCTTC | - | TRBJ2-1 | TRBD2 | TRBV12-3/TRBV12-4
CASSPAGGGRSYEQYF | TGTGCCAGCTCACCAGCGGGGGGGGGCCGCTCCTACGAGCAGTACTTC | many | TRBJ2-7 | TRBD2 | TRBV18
CASSPRTAENIQYF | TGTGCCAGCAGTCCAAGGACAGCTGAAAACATTCAGTACTTC | many | TRBJ2-4 | - | TRBV6-5
CASSYSNTQYF | TGTGCCAGCAGTTACTCGAATACGCAGTATTTT | many | TRBJ2-3 | - | TRBV6-2/TRBV6-3
CASSLGIPPNNEQFF | TGTGCCAGCAGCTTAGGGATCCCTCCTAACAATGAGCAGTTCTTC | once | TRBJ2-1 | - | TRBV7-2
CASSDRNRLAPQETQYF | TGTGCCAGTAGTGACCGGAATAGACTAGCGCCACAAGAGACCCAGTACTTC | many | TRBJ2-5 | TRBD2 | TRBV19
CASSLAGAAEQFF | TGTGCCAGCAGTTTGGCCGGGGCCGCTGAGCAGTTCTTC | medium-sized | TRBJ2-1 | - | TRBV27
CASSQIRGKGTQYF | TGTGCCAGCAGCCAAATTCGCGGCAAAGGTACGCAGTATTTT | medium-sized | TRBJ2-3 | - | TRBV3-1
CSARAPGPGRAFF | TGCAGTGCTAGGGCCCCAGGCCCCGGACGAGCTTTCTTT | many | TRBJ1-1 | - | TRBV20-1
CSARDTTALDYGYTF | TGCAGTGCTAGAGATACGACAGCCTTGGACTATGGCTACACCTTC | many | TRBJ1-2 | - | TRBV20-1
CASSLASSGSQDTQYF | TGCGCCAGCAGCTTGGCGTCTAGCGGGAGTCAAGATACGCAGTATTTT | - | TRBJ2-3 | TRBD2 | TRBV5-1
CASSVGLAVNEQFF | TGTGCCAGCAGCGTAGGACTAGCCGTCAATGAGCAGTTCTTC | many | TRBJ2-1 | TRBD2 | TRBV9
CASGRDGNNEKLFF | TGTGCTAGTGGCCGAGACGGAAATAATGAAAAACTGTTTTTT | - | TRBJ1-4 | - | TRBV12-5
CASSSGLATDTQYF | TGCGCCAGCAGCTCCGGACTAGCCACAGATACGCAGTATTTT | many | TRBJ2-3 | TRBD2 | TRBV5-1
CASSIGRGEQPQHF | TGTGCCAGTAGTATAGGAAGAGGGGAACAGCCCCAGCATTTT | many | TRBJ1-5 | - | TRBV19
CASREYGGNSGANVLTF | TGTGCCAGCAGGGAATACGGGGGGAACTCTGGGGCCAACGTCCTGACTTTC | many | TRBJ2-6 | TRBD2 | TRBV6-6
CASSPTSGAYEQYF | TGTGCCAGTAGCCCAACTAGCGGAGCCTACGAGCAGTACTTC | many | TRBJ2-7 | TRBD2 | TRBV19
CASSLAGGPYEQYF | TGTGCCAGCAGCCTAGCGGGAGGGCCCTACGAGCAGTACTTC | many | TRBJ2-7 | TRBD2 | TRBV7-9
CASSYLSRGQNTEAFF | TGTGCCAGCAGTTACCTCTCCCGCGGGCAGAACACTGAAGCTTTCTTT | few | TRBJ1-1 | - | TRBV6-5
CACSFVGGSQPQHF | TGTGCCTGCTCTTTCGTGGGGGGATCGCAGCCCCAGCATTTT | - | TRBJ1-5 | - | TRBV30
CASSPPASSNYGYTF | TGTGCCAGCTCACCACCGGCCAGTTCAAACTATGGCTACACCTTC | few | TRBJ1-2 | - | TRBV18
CASKETQYF | TGTGCCAGCAAAGAGACCCAGTACTTC | - | TRBJ2-5 | - | TRBV12-3/TRBV12-4
CASREQGAISYEQYF | TGTGCCAGCAGGGAACAGGGGGCGATCTCCTACGAGCAGTACTTC | - | TRBJ2-7 | TRBD1 | TRBV6-1
CASSLDDFPETCSYNEQFF | TGTGCCAGCAGCTTAGATGACTTCCCTGAAACCTGCTCCTACAATGAGCAGTTCTTC | medium-sized | TRBJ2-1 | - | TRBV11-2
CASSLDPSYEQYF | TGTGCCAGCAGTTTAGATCCCTCCTACGAGCAGTACTTC | many | TRBJ2-7 | - | TRBV12-3/TRBV12-4
CASSQDPRGDRNGYTF | TGTGCCAGCAGCCAAGACCCGCGGGGAGATCGGAATGGCTACACCTTC | medium-sized | TRBJ1-2 | - | TRBV11-2
CSARLAYGTHNNEQFF | TGCAGTGCTAGACTAGCCTACGGGACGCACAACAATGAGCAGTTCTTC | many | TRBJ2-1 | - | TRBV20-1
CASQRGGYQPQHF | TGTGCCAGCCAAAGGGGAGGCTACCAGCCCCAGCATTTT | many | TRBJ1-5 | - | TRBV6-1
CASSFWTGSTETQYF | TGTGCCAGCAGTTTCTGGACAGGAAGCACCGAGACCCAGTACTTC | - | TRBJ2-5 | TRBD1 | TRBV12-3/TRBV12-4
CSARGRSNTEAFF | TGCAGTGCTAGAGGTCGATCGAACACTGAAGCTTTCTTT | many | TRBJ1-1 | - | TRBV20-1
CASSPGQSGQPQHF | TGTGCCAGCAGCCCGGGACAGTCGGGTCAGCCCCAGCATTTT | many | TRBJ1-5 | TRBD1 | TRBV7-9
CSVGQAIYEQYF | TGCAGCGTTGGACAGGCGATCTACGAGCAGTACTTC | many | TRBJ2-7 | - | TRBV29-1